This TCR beta chain emerged from a study of T-cell memory formation after mild COVID-19. The V end was cut by 6 bases, the J end by 5 bases, with 16 bases between. The CDR3 has 14 residues. TCRdb processed the 5' RACE reads anew with MiXCR; each CDR3 protein has one entry. The profile shows hundreds of thousands of distinct CDR3 sequences, 15% to 25% of them singletons. Sample: PBMCs or a T cell subset sorted from them (not recorded which). The rearrangement joins TRBV12-3 or TRBV12-4 to TRBJ2-5; a weak D match, TRBD1 (5 bases). This receptor was identified in an adult woman who had mild COVID-19 (a few samples of this study predate the infection). Cell type and time point are not known. The CDR3 nucleotides read TGTGCCAGCAGAGAGACAGTGGATGGGGAGACCCAGTACTTC. Amino acids: CASRETVDGETQYF.